This record covers a single TCR beta chain. This record comes from a study of OX40 agonist ivuxolimab in advanced cancers. Generated by immunoSEQ multiplex PCR, the TCRdb table keeps only in-frame clones and is missing some. The sample holds fewer than 90,000 clones, nearly 95% seen once. Patients who had autoimmune disease history or got systemic immunosuppression were left out. The sampling schedule covered blood at baseline, cycle 4 day 1, and cycle 7 day 1. This CDR3 contains 15 residues. The V end lost 0 bases, the J end lost 8 bases, and 14 bases lay between the germline ends. The germline CDR1 and CDR2 sequences are MNHEY and SVGAGI.

This material consisted of CD4+ or CD8+ T cells sorted from blood, taken in a trial of the OX40 agonist ivuxolimab. This receptor was identified in an adult with an advanced solid tumor such as melanoma, head and neck, liver or kidney cancer. The V call is TRBV6-5, the J call TRBJ2-1; D tentatively reads TRBD1 or TRBD2 (5 bases each). The CDR3 sequence: CASSYSRGPWYEQFF. In DNA, the CDR3 is TGTGCCAGCAGTTACTCGAGGGGTCCTTGGTATGAGCAGTTCTTC.